This entry is about one T cell receptor (beta chain). The antigen is unknown. Germline CDR1 is SNHLY and CDR2 is FYNNEI. The CDR3 totals 15 residues. Trimming took 0 bases from V and 7 from J, leaving 15 bases between them. Use of 60 Vbeta and 13 Jbeta primers characterized the PCR. The protocol was immunoSEQ multiplex PCR, while the TCRdb copy is restricted to in-frame clones and leaves out a portion. The sample lists 180,000 or so clones; about three quarters were seen once. This record comes from a study of cytomegalovirus exposure and HLA in healthy donors. Study outcomes and limitations: For cytomegalovirus status, the classifier reportedly gave diagnoses with high specificity and sensitivity.

Sequenced material: PBMCs. The V and J genes are TRBV2 and TRBJ2-5, with D perhaps matching TRBD1 (5 bases). The sequence was obtained from a man aged 18-30 years in good health and CMV-seronegative. As DNA, the CDR3 is TGTGCCAGCAGTGAAGCGGGGCCCCTTAAGGGGACCCAGTACTTC. Its translation: CASSEAGPLKGTQYF. Complete variable domain (other parts from reference TRBV2 and TRBJ2-5): EPEVTQTPSHQVTQMGQEVILRCVPISNHLYFYWYRQILGQKVEFLVSFYNNEISEKSEIFDDQFSVERPDGSNFTLKIRSTKLEDSAMYFCASSEAGPLKGTQYFGPGTRLLVL.